Shown below are 21 T cell receptor beta chains from a single sample sequenced in a study of response to subunit inactivated influenza vaccine (dated by TCRdb to between 2017 and 2018). The library was obtained by RT-PCR. Data came from an Illumina HiSeq 2500. In TCRdb, the public reads were trimmed at Q25 with fastp and aligned with MiXCR, with productive beta chains retained. All rows with the same CDR3 protein become a single entry with the most common DNA and genes. For this sample there are hundreds of thousands of distinct CDR3 sequences; approximately 17% appear just once. About 11% of the sample belongs to the ten largest clones. Sequenced here: PBMCs from blood, sampled around 5 days after vaccination. The receptor source for this set is a man aged 45-65 years who received an inactivated influenza vaccine. Donor details come from another sample of the same person, matched by shared clones.

This chain links TRBV12-3 or TRBV12-4 with TRBJ2-3; no firm D call. The CDR3 runs 11 residues. The V end lost 6 bases, the J end lost 7 bases, and 8 bases lay between the germline ends. CDR3: CASRLSNTQYF. The CDR3 nucleotides are TGTGCCAGCAGACTGTCTAATACGCAGTATTTT.

The V and J genes are TRBV3-1 and TRBJ2-1, with 9 bases lining up with TRBD2. Germline assignment: CDR1 LGHDT and CDR2 YNNKEL (reference sequence). The CDR3 has 15 amino acids. V dropped 2 bases and J dropped 5; count of bases not matched to a gene: 4. The CDR3 DNA follows: TGTGCCAGCAGCCAAACTAGCGGGTCTAACAATGAGCAGTTCTTC. Translation: CASSQTSGSNNEQFF.

The chain joins TRBV19 to TRBJ2-7; D may correspond to TRBD1 or TRBD2 (5 bases each). The CDR3 length is 17 residues. With 8 bases removed from V and 0 bases from J, the gap between germline ends came to 23 bases. The germline V gene has CDR1 LNHDA and CDR2 SQIVND (reference sequence). DNA for the CDR3: TGTGCCAGTGACCCCACGAAGAACGGGACCAGCTCCTACGAGCAGTACTTC. It specifies CASDPTKNGTSSYEQYF. The full variable domain, with the rest looked up from reference TRBV19 and TRBJ2-7, is DGGITQSPKYLFRKEGQNVTLSCEQNLNHDAMYWYRQDPGQGLRLIYYSQIVNDFQKGDIAEGYSVSREKKESFPLTVTSAQKNPTAFYLCASDPTKNGTSSYEQYFGPGTRLTVT.

This clonotype was seen at least ten times. The J gene is TRBJ2-1, the V gene TRBV9; 12 bases line up with TRBD1. J was trimmed by 7 bases and V by 4 bases; bases with no gene match: 6. Germline CDR1 and CDR2: SGDLS and YYNGEE. The CDR3 runs 15 residues. The CDR3 is CASSHRDRGLNEQFF. CDR3 coding DNA: TGTGCCAGCAGCCACCGGGACAGGGGGCTAAATGAGCAGTTCTTC.

Only one count was recorded for this clonotype. The chain links TRBV20-1 to TRBJ2-1; D may be TRBD2 (5 bases). The germline V gene has CDR1 DFQATT and CDR2 SNEGSKA (reference sequence). Trimming removed 7 bases from V and 6 bases from J, with 28 bases in between. The CDR3 has 17 residues. The CDR3 DNA follows: TGCAGTGTCCTAATACCCCATCAGCGGTTATTATTCAATGAGCAGTTCTTC. Amino acids: CSVLIPHQRLLFNEQFF.

This clonotype showed up just a few times. The rearrangement links TRBV6-5 to TRBJ2-3, with D unclear. Deletions cut 0 bases from V and 2 bases from J, with 9 bases between. Germline V gives CDR1 MNHEY, CDR2 SVGAGI. The CDR3 runs to 15 residues. The CDR3 DNA reads as TGTGCCAGCAGTTACTCTACAGCCACCACAGATACGCAGTATTTT. Translating it yields CASSYSTATTDTQYF.

The table lists this clonotype with many counts. This chain connects TRBV7-6 to TRBJ1-1, with a weak D call TRBD1 (6 bases). Germline assignment: CDR1 SGHVS and CDR2 FNYEAQ. The CDR3 is 13 amino acids. The V end lost 1 base, the J end lost 5 bases, and 8 bases lay between the germline ends. CDR3 coding DNA: TGTGCCAGCAGCTTAGAGCAGGGGACTGAAGCTTTCTTT. This codes for CASSLEQGTEAFF.

The chain's CDR3 is CSARGDYEQYF. In DNA, the CDR3 is TGCAGTGCTAGAGGTGACTACGAGCAGTACTTC. The chain is built from TRBV20-1 and TRBJ2-7; D gene uncertain. With 1 base removed from V and 3 bases from J, the gap between germline ends came to 4 bases. The CDR3 has 11 residues. Germline assignment: CDR1 DFQATT and CDR2 SNEGSKA (reference sequence).

This chain links TRBV5-1 with TRBJ1-1; D is unclear. The V gene lost 4 bases and the J gene lost 0 bases, with 10 bases spanning the gap. Germline lookup yields CDR1 SGHRS and CDR2 YFSETQ. The CDR3 is 14 residues long. Here the CDR3 reads CASSRRTVNTEAFF. The CDR3 coding sequence is TGCGCCAGCAGCCGAAGGACGGTGAACACTGAAGCTTTCTTT. Variable domain in full (rest from reference TRBV5-1 and TRBJ1-1): KAGVTQTPRYLIKTRGQQVTLSCSPISGHRSVSWYQQTPGQGLQFLFEYFSETQRNKGNFPGRFSGRQFSNSRSEMNVSTLELGDSALYLCASSRRTVNTEAFFGQGTRLTVV.

The rearrangement uses TRBV7-8 and TRBJ2-3; D call uncertain. Trimming stripped 0 bases from V and 2 bases from J, with 12 bases between. The CDR3 runs 16 residues. Per germline, CDR1 SGHVS and CDR2 FQNEAQ. CDR3 loop: CASSLARGPLTDTQYF. In DNA form, the CDR3 reads TGTGCCAGCAGCTTAGCGCGTGGGCCCCTCACAGATACGCAGTATTTT.

In its sample, this clonotype was seen many times. Since a much larger clone is just one base distant, this may be a read error. V and J are TRBV19 and TRBJ2-1; D uncertain. The CDR3 is 13 residues long. Per germline, CDR1 LNHDA and CDR2 SQIVND (reference sequence). Trimming took 3 bases from V and 4 from J, leaving 7 bases between them. CDR3 residues: CASSMDGYNEQFF. The CDR3 region has the DNA TGTGCCAGTAGTATGGACGGATACAATGAGCAGTTCTTC. Supplemented by reference TRBV19 and TRBJ2-1, the full variable domain reads DGGITQSPKYLFRKEGQNVTLSCEQNLNHDAMYWYRQDPGQGLRLIYYSQIVNDFQKGDIAEGYSVSREKKESFPLTVTSAQKNPTAFYLCASSMDGYNEQFFGPGTRLTVL.

This clonotype has only a few counts. CDR3 region: CSARRSWDTEAFF. CDR3 DNA sequence: TGCAGTGCTAGAAGGAGTTGGGACACTGAAGCTTTCTTT. The chain uses TRBV20-1 and TRBJ1-1; unclear D gene. V was trimmed by 2 bases and J by 3 bases, leaving 10 bases between them. Germline assignment: CDR1 DFQATT and CDR2 SNEGSKA (reference sequence). The CDR3 length is 13 residues.

This clonotype occurred a few times. The rearrangement links TRBV12-3 or TRBV12-4 to TRBJ2-1; 9 nucleotides match TRBD1. The length of the CDR3 is 17 residues. Trimming at V came to 7 bases and at J to 8 bases, leaving 18 bases not matched to a gene. CDR3 coding DNA: TGTGCCAGCACCCCGGGACAGGGCTGGCATGCTCGCGATGAGCAGTTCTTC. Its translation is CASTPGQGWHARDEQFF.

This clonotype was counted between two and nine times. The chain is built from TRBV12-3 or TRBV12-4 and TRBJ2-1; 9 bases match TRBD1. Trimming took 3 bases from V and 3 from J; bases not matched to a gene: 3. The CDR3 totals 15 residues. In DNA, the CDR3 is TGTGCCAGCAGTTTGCGGGACAGGGTCTACAATGAGCAGTTCTTC. Translated, it gives CASSLRDRVYNEQFF.

The chain couples TRBV4-3 to TRBJ1-4; D may be TRBD1 (6 bases). Germline V gene data show CDR1 as LGHNA and CDR2 as YSLEER. Trimming cost V 0 bases and J 7 bases, with 12 bases left between them. CDR3 length: 15 residues. This CDR3 reads CASSQEGAYGEKLFF. In DNA, the CDR3 is TGCGCCAGCAGCCAAGAGGGGGCCTACGGTGAAAAACTGTTTTTT.

This chain links TRBV7-9 with TRBJ2-2; TRBD1 or TRBD2 may be the D gene (5 bases each). Trimming removed 0 bases from V and 6 bases from J, with 14 bases in between. Germline V gives CDR1 SEHNR, CDR2 FQNEAQ (reference sequence). The CDR3 is made up of 16 amino acids. The CDR3 loop is CASSLATGRGPGELFF. The CDR3 DNA reads as TGTGCCAGCAGCTTAGCAACGGGAAGGGGTCCCGGGGAGCTGTTTTTT.

In its sample, this clonotype was seen a few times. The genes are TRBV25-1 and TRBJ2-1; 8 bases are shared with TRBD2. The J segment lost 6 bases and the V segment lost 7 bases, leaving 11 bases of the junction unmatched. The germline V gene encodes CDR1 MGHDK and CDR2 SYGVNS. The CDR3 has 15 amino acids. The CDR3 coding sequence is TGTGCCAGCACCGAAAACGGGGGGGCAAGCAATGAGCAGTTCTTC. Protein product: CASTENGGASNEQFF. Variable domain in full (rest from reference TRBV25-1 and TRBJ2-1): EADIYQTPRYLVIGTGKKITLECSQTMGHDKMYWYQQDPGMELHLIHYSYGVNSTEKGDLSSESTVSRIRTEHFPLTLESARPSHTSQYLCASTENGGASNEQFFGPGTRLTVL.

This clonotype was observed at least ten times. The chain couples TRBV7-9 to TRBJ1-1; D unresolved. Germline CDR1 SEHNR, CDR2 FQNEAQ (reference sequence). Trimming shortened V by 6 bases and J by 1 base, and 6 bases separated the two germline ends. This CDR3 contains 12 residues. The CDR3 DNA is TGTGCCAGCAGTTTCGAGAACACTGAAGCTTTCTTT. Protein sequence: CASSFENTEAFF.

This clonotype was seen many times. This chain links TRBV20-1 with TRBJ2-2, with TRBD2 identical over 11 bases. The CDR3 consists of 17 residues. The germline gives CDR1 DFQATT, CDR2 SNEGSKA (reference sequence). V lost 0 bases and J lost 3; bases outside the gene matches: 6. The CDR3 protein is CSARDFLAGGDTGELFF. The CDR3 coding sequence is TGCAGTGCTAGAGATTTCCTAGCGGGAGGCGACACCGGGGAGCTGTTTTTT.

This clonotype was seen a single time. The chain links TRBV11-2 to TRBJ2-3; D remains ambiguous. This CDR3 comprises 13 residues. The ends were cut back, 3 bases at V and 4 bases at J, with 8 bases in the middle. Germline V lookup: CDR1 SGHAT, CDR2 FQNNGV. CDR3 sequence: CASSFLAADTQYF. CDR3 DNA sequence: TGTGCCAGCAGCTTCTTAGCCGCAGATACGCAGTATTTT.

The CDR3 DNA reads as TGTGCCAGCAGCTTACTAGCGGGAGATTTCGAGCAGTTCTTC. Its protein product is CASSLLAGDFEQFF. This chain connects TRBV11-2 to TRBJ2-1; 10 bases align to TRBD2. CDR1 and CDR2 (germline): SGHAT, FQNNGV. The V segment lost 2 bases and the J segment 10 bases; nucleotides outside the gene matches: 5. This CDR3 has 14 amino acids. Looking up the rest from reference TRBV11-2 and TRBJ2-1 gives the full variable domain: EAGVAQSPRYKIIEKRQSVAFWCNPISGHATLYWYQQILGQGPKLLIQFQNNGVVDDSQLPKDRFSAERLKGVDSTLKIQPAKLEDSAVYLCASSLLAGDFEQFFGPGTRLTVL.